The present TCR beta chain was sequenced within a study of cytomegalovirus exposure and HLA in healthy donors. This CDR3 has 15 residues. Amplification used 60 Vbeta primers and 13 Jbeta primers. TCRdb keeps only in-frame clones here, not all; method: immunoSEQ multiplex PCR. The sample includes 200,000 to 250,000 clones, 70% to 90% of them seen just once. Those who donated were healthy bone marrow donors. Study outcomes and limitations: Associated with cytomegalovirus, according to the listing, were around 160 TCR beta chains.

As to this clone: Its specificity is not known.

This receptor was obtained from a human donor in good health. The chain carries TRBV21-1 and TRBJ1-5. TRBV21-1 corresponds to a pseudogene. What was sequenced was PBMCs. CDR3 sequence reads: CASTPQRVYNQPQHF. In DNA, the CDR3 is TGTGCCAGCACCCCTCAGCGGGTTTACAATCAGCCCCAGCATTTT.